This entry concerns a single T cell receptor beta chain. Profiled with immunoSEQ multiplex PCR; TCRdb holds only in-frame clones, not every one. The sample yields roughly 370,000 clones, around nine tenths seen once. This sample is drawn from a study of control samples from healthy donors and cancer patients. This CDR3 comprises 16 residues. Trimming removed 1 base from V and 0 bases from J, with 12 bases in between. Germline CDR1 reads LNHDA; CDR2 reads SQIVND (reference sequence). The clonotype was recovered from a middle-aged man with head and neck cancer. The rearrangement joins TRBV19 to TRBJ1-1, with D hard to call. The sample was PBMCs. The CDR3 DNA sequence: TGTGCCAGTAGTATAGGGGAGCCATACATGAACACTGAAGCTTTCTTT. Its protein product is CASSIGEPYMNTEAFF.